This T cell receptor beta chain was captured by sequencing in a study of blood T cell repertoires in COVID-19 (dated by TCRdb to the early 2020s). The study in broad terms: The collaborator samples originated in the United States, Italy and Spain and spanned the acute and convalescent phases of COVID-19. The material from the prospective study consisted of cDNA or gDNA derived from T cells, B-cell-depleted T cells, or PBMCs. Subjects who had been exposed to COVID-19, were actively infected with it, or had recovered from it provided the deeply sampled blood TCRbeta repertoires that made up the dataset. The repertoires were released in a freely available public database intended as a resource for research on the immune response to SARS-CoV-2. The samples were drawn from two sources: the first 160 participants of the ongoing ImmuneRACE study, and 1,000 to 1,500 subjects contributed by 6 global collaborators. A de-identified subject ID, COVID-19 status, age in years and sex were almost always included in the sample metadata. Where HLA class I and class II types were available, the types were taken from metadata supplied by the sample provider, not from assay-based typing.

On this clone itself: Its antigen remains undetermined. Base qualities are not at hand, and no much larger clone is one base apart.

TCRbeta CDR3 regions were amplified from genomic DNA by means of the immunoSEQ Assay, a bias-controlled multiplex PCR. From the authors' description of their analysis: The number of nucleated cells in each sample was estimated by amplification of reference gene primers within the assay. To quantify the absolute abundance of each unique TCRbeta CDR3 rearrangement, sequence reads were collapsed and filtered. Productive Simpson clonality was computed per sample as the square root of Simpson's diversity index over productive rearrangements. What TCRdb holds here is the immuneACCESS table cut down to in-frame rearrangements. Part of the clones is not present; checked against another copy, under half of the missing clones reflect an unresolved V gene, and the others are unexplained. V, J and clone size reflect that table, while D and trimming were determined from the DNA. The sample table holds under 550,000 clones, of which around 90% were seen once. The ten most abundant clones make up roughly 0.84% of the sample.

Paper-wide results and their limitations: Clinical and demographic metadata were provided uncurated, with the amount varying by source and participant.

At one collaborating source in Seattle, patients were enrolled during active infection and were followed longitudinally through the course of disease. Whole blood was collected in K2EDTA tubes by collaborating institutions according to the institutions' own protocols. For TCRbeta analysis, collaborators shipped samples in one of three forms: frozen whole blood, isolated PBMCs, or DNA extracted from either of those sample types. The source of this sequence is a man aged 18-30 years with COVID-19, enrolled during active disease. Sequenced material: peripheral blood.

The CDR3 is CASSRQGTDTQYF. The DNA sequence reads TGTGCCAGCAGTAGGCAGGGAACAGATACGCAGTATTTT. The chain couples TRBV6-5 to TRBJ2-3, with TRBD1 tentatively as D gene (5 bases match). The trim is 5 bases for V and 3 bases for J, with a gap of 9 bases between the germline ends. Sequences MNHEY (CDR1) and SVGAGI (CDR2) are obtained from the germline V gene. There are 13 amino acids in the CDR3, from cysteine to phenylalanine inclusive. CDR3 DNA only is kept here, 39 bases in frame from base 1.